This TCR beta chain was recorded in a study of shared clonotypes between healthy human individuals. Sequencing was performed with immunoSEQ multiplex PCR; in TCRdb, only in-frame clones are kept and a portion is missing. The sample holds roughly 2.1 million clones, about 93% seen once. The V gene's germline CDR1 is SGHTA and CDR2 FQGNSA. The CDR3 has 14 amino acids. V gave up 5 bases and J gave up 3 bases; unmatched junction bases: 4. Naive CD8 cells lacked CD45RO and underwent positive selection for CCR7, leaving out terminally differentiated effector memory CD45RA+ cells. The chain combines TRBV7-2 with TRBJ2-1; 7 positions agree with TRBD1. The origin of this receptor is a young man in good health. Some clones in this sample may be carry-over from other donors' samples. Material for sequencing was naive CD8+ T cells from PBMCs. CDR3 amino acids: CASSHRGGYNEQFF. CDR3 nucleotides: TGTGCCAGCAGCCACAGGGGCGGCTACAATGAGCAGTTCTTC.